The rows below give T cell receptor beta chains drawn from one sample of a study of shared T cell receptors in the human thymus. Assay: immunoSEQ multiplex PCR; the TCRdb copy retains only in-frame clones and omits some. This repertoire shows hundreds of thousands of clones, about 87% found once; its top ten account for about 0.0094%. The sample was also linked to a second study, of human thymus T cells.

The sample was thymocytes. The receptor source for this set is a boy less than two years old with a congenital heart defect. Each CDR3 is given with its conserved first and last residue. The D gene is left open where the match is weak. Clone size, where shown, is once, few, many, or a class for clones that have expanded.

CDR3 protein	CDR3 DNA	D gene	V gene	J gene	clone size
CATSRSIAGLDTGELFF	TGTGCCACCAGCAGAAGTATAGCGGGACTAGACACCGGGGAGCTGTTTTTT	TRBD2	TRBV15	TRBJ2-2	few
CASRSDGSGDTEAFF	TGCGCCAGCAGATCGGATGGGAGTGGGGACACTGAAGCTTTCTTT	-	TRBV5-1	TRBJ1-1	once
CASLAGSSYEQYF	TGTGCTAGTTTAGCGGGGAGCTCCTACGAGCAGTACTTC	TRBD2	TRBV12-5	TRBJ2-7	-
CASSPDRSGPYNEQFF	TGCGCCAGCAGCCCGGACAGATCGGGGCCCTACAATGAGCAGTTCTTC	-	TRBV5-1	TRBJ2-1	once
CASGYGLAGAFYNEQFF	TGTGCTAGTGGTTACGGACTAGCGGGGGCCTTCTACAATGAGCAGTTCTTC	TRBD2	TRBV12-5	TRBJ2-1	-
CASSLAINQPQHF	TGTGCCAGCAGCTTGGCTATCAATCAGCCCCAGCATTTT	-	TRBV5-5	TRBJ1-5	-
CASNKTSSYNSPLHF	TGTGCCAGCAATAAGACTAGCTCCTATAATTCACCCCTCCACTTT	-	TRBV5-6	TRBJ1-6	few
CASSLGYSGTSYGYTF	TGTGCCAGCAGCTTAGGTTACAGCGGGACATCTTATGGCTACACCTTC	-	TRBV11-2	TRBJ1-2	-
CAWSVSWREATNEKLFF	TGTGCCTGGAGTGTAAGTTGGAGGGAGGCGACTAATGAAAAACTGTTTTTT	-	TRBV30	TRBJ1-4	-
CASSLCQGTNSYEQYF	TGTGCCAGCAGCTTGTGCCAGGGGACTAACTCCTACGAGCAGTACTTC	-	TRBV5-6	TRBJ2-7	-
CASTDSGSNYGYTF	TGTGCCAGCACCGACTCCGGGAGCAACTATGGCTACACCTTC	-	TRBV2	TRBJ1-2	-
CASSWDRVGTGELFF	TGTGCCAGTAGTTGGGACAGGGTAGGCACCGGGGAGCTGTTTTTT	TRBD1	TRBV19	TRBJ2-2	few
CSSEEGLRGTDTQYF	TGCAGCTCAGAGGAGGGCCTAAGGGGCACAGATACGCAGTATTTT	-	TRBV29-1	TRBJ2-3	-
CASSLGGRSSDEQYF	TGTGCCAGCTCACTTGGGGGCCGGTCGTCCGACGAGCAGTACTTC	-	TRBV18	TRBJ2-7	-
CASQRGDEQYF	TGTGCCAGCCAGCGGGGGGACGAGCAGTACTTC	TRBD2	TRBV19	TRBJ2-7	few
CASSQSRTGGNYEQYF	TGTGCCAGCAGCCAAAGCCGGACAGGGGGCAACTACGAGCAGTACTTC	TRBD1	TRBV7-9	TRBJ2-7	-
CASSTYRDLPLSYNEQFF	TGTGCCAGTAGTACCTACCGGGACTTACCCCTTTCCTACAATGAGCAGTTCTTC	-	TRBV19	TRBJ2-1	-
CASSPALGFHEQYF	TGTGCCAGCTCACCAGCCCTAGGTTTCCACGAGCAGTACTTC	-	TRBV18	TRBJ2-7	-
CASSLGTGGGTDTQYF	TGTGCCAGCAGTTTAGGGACAGGGGGAGGCACAGATACGCAGTATTTT	TRBD1	TRBV28	TRBJ2-3	-
CAMRGTGELFF	TGTGCTATGCGAGGCACCGGGGAGCTGTTTTTT	-	TRBV5-8	TRBJ2-2	few
CAWSAPTSGNTIYF	TGTGCCTGGAGTGCCCCTACCTCTGGAAACACCATATATTTT	-	TRBV30	TRBJ1-3	-
CASSQDELGYGYTF	TGTGCCAGCAGCCAAGATGAGCTTGGCTATGGCTACACCTTC	-	TRBV14	TRBJ1-2	-
CASSQPGGGVRGTDTQYF	TGCGCCAGCAGCCAGCCTGGTGGAGGGGTCAGGGGCACAGATACGCAGTATTTT	-	TRBV4-3	TRBJ2-3	-
CASSSGLRGGMETQYF	TGTGCCAGCAGCTCCGGCCTACGGGGGGGGATGGAGACCCAGTACTTC	TRBD2	TRBV9	TRBJ2-5	-